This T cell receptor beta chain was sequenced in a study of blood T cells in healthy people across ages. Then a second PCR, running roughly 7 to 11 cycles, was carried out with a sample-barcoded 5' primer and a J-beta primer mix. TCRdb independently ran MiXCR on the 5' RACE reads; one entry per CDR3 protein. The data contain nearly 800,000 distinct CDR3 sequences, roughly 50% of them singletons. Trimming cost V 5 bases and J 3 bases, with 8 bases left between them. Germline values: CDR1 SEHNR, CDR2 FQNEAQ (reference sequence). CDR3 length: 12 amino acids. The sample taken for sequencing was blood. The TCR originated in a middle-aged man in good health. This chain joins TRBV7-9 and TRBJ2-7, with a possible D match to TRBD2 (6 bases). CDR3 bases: TGTGCCAGCAGCAGGCGGGGCTACGAGCAGTACTTC. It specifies CASSRRGYEQYF.